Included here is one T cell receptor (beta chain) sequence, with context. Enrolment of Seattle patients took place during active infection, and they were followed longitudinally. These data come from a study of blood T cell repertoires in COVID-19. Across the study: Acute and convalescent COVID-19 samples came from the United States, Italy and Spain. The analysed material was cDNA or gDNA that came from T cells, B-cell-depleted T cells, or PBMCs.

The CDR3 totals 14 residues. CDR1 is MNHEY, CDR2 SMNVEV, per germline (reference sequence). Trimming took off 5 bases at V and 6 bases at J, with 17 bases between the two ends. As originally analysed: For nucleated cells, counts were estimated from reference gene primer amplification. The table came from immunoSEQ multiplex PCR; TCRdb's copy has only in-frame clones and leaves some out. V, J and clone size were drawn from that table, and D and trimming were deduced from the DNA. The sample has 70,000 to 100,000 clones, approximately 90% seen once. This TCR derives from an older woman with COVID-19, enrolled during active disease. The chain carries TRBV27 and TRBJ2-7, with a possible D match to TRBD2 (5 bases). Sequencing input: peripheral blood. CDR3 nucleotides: TGTGCCAGCAGTCCCAGGCTAGCCGAGGGCGAGCAGTACTTC. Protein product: CASSPRLAEGEQYF.